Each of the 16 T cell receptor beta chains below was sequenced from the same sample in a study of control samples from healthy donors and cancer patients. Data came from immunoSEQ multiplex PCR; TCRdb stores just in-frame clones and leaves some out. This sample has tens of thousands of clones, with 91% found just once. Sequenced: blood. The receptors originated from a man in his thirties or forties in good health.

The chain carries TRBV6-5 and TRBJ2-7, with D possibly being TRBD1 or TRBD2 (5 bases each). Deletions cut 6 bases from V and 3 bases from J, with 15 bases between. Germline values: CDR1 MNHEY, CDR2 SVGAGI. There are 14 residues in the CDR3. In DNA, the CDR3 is TGTGCCAGCAGACCCGGGACGGTTCGCTACGAGCAGTACTTC. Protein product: CASRPGTVRYEQYF.

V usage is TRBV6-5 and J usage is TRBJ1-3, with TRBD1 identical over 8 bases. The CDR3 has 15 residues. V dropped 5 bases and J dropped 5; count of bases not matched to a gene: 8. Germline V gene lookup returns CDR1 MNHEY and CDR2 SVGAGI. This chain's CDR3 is CASSQDRVIRNTIYF. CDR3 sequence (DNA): TGTGCCAGCAGTCAGGACAGGGTGATAAGAAACACCATATATTTT.

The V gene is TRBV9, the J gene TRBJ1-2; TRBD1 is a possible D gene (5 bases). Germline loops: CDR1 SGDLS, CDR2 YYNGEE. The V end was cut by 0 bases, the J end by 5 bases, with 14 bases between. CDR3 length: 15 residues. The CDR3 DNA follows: TGTGCCAGCAGCGTAGGGGGGGTTAATTCATATGGCTACACCTTC. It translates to CASSVGGVNSYGYTF.

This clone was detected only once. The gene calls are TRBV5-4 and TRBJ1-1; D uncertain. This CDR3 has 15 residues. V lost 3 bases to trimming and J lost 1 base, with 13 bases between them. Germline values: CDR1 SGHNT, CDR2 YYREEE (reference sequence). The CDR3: CASSYRQTQNTEAFF. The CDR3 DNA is TGTGCCAGCAGCTACAGACAAACCCAGAACACTGAAGCTTTCTTT.

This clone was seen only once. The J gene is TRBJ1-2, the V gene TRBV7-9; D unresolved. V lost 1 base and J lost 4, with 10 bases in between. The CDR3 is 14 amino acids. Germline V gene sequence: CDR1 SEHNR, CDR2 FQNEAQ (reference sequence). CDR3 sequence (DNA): TGTGCCAGCAGCTTAGGGCAGGCGGGCTATGGCTACACCTTC. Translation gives CASSLGQAGYGYTF. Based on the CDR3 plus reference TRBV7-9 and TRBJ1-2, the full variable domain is DTGVSQNPRHKITKRGQNVTFRCDPISEHNRLYWYRQTLGQGPEFLTYFQNEAQLEKSRLLSDRFSAERPKGSFSTLEIQRTEQGDSAMYLCASSLGQAGYGYTFGSGTRLTVV.

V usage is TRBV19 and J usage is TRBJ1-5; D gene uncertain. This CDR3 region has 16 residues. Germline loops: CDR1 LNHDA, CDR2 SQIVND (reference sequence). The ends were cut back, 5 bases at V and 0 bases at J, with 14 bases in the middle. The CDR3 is CASSLQSKVSNQPQHF. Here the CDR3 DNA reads TGTGCCAGTAGTCTACAGTCTAAAGTTAGCAATCAGCCCCAGCATTTT.

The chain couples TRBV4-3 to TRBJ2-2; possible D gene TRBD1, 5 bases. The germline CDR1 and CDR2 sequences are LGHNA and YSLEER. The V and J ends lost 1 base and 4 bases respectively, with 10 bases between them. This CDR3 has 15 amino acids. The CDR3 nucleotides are TGCGCCAGCAGCCAAGTATCCAGGGCCACCGGGGAGCTGTTTTTT. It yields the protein CASSQVSRATGELFF.

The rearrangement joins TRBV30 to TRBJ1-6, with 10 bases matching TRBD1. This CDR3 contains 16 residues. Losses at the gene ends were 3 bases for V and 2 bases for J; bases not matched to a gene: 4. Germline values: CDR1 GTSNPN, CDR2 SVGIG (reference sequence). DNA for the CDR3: TGTGCCTGGAGCCGGGACAGGGGTCCCTATAATTCACCCCTCCACTTT. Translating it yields CAWSRDRGPYNSPLHF.

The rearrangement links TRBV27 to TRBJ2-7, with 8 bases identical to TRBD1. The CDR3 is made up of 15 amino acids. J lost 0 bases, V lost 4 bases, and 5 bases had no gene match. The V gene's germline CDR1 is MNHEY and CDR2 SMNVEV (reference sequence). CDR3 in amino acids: CASSSTGTGSYEQYF. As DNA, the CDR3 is TGTGCCAGCAGTTCCACCGGGACAGGCTCCTACGAGCAGTACTTC.

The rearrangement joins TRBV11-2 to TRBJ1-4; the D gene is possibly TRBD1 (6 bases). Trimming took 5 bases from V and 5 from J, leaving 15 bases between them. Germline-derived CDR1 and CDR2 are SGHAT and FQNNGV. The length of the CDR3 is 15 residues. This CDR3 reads CASSLQQGVNEKLFF. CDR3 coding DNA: TGTGCCAGCAGCCTTCAACAGGGTGTGAATGAAAAACTGTTTTTT.

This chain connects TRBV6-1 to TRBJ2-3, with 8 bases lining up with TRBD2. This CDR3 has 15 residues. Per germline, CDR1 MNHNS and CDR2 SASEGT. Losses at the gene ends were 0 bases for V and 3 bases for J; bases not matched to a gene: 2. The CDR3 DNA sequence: TGTGCCAGCAGTGAAGCGGGACTAGTTACAGATACGCAGTATTTT. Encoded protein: CASSEAGLVTDTQYF.

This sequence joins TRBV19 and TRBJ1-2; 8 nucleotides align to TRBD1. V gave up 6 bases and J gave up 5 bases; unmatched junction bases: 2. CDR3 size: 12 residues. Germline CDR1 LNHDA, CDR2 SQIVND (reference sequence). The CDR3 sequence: CASRDRAYGYTF. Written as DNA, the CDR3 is TGTGCCAGTAGGGACAGGGCGTATGGCTACACCTTC.

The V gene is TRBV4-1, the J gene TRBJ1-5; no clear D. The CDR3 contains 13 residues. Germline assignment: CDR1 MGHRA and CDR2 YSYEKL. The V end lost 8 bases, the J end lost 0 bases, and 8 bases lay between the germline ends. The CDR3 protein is CASSGHSNQPQHF. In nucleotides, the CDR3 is TGCGCCAGCTCGGGCCATAGCAATCAGCCCCAGCATTTT.

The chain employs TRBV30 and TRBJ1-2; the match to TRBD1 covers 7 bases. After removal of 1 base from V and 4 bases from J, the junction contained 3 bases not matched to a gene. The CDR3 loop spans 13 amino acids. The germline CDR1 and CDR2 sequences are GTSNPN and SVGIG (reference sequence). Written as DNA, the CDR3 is TGTGCCTGGAGTGCCTGGGACAGCTATGGCTACACCTTC. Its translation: CAWSAWDSYGYTF.

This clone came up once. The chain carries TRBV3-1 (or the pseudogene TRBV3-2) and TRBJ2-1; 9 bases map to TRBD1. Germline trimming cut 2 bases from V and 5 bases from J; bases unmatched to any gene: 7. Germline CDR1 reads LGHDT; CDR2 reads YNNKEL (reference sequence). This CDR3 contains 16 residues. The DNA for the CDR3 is TGTGCCAGCAGCCAACCGGGGGACAGGGTTCACAATGAGCAGTTCTTC. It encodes CASSQPGDRVHNEQFF.

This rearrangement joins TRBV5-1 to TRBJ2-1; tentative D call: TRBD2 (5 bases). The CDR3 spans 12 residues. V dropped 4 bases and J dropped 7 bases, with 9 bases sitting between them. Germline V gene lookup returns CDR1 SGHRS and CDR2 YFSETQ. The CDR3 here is CASSLSGNEQFF. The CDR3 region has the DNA TGCGCCAGCAGCCTGAGCGGAAATGAGCAGTTCTTC.